Following are 9 T cell receptor beta chains from one sample sequenced in a study of molecular identifiers for immune sequencing clone quantification. MiXCR was run by TCRdb on the PCR reads, yielding one entry per CDR3 protein. Of about half a million distinct CDR3 sequences listed, about a fifth were seen once; the top ten hold 0.65% to 0.95%. Sequencing was done on a sample of naive CD8+ T cells from blood, with Jurkat cell RNA spiked in. Described subset: FACS-sorted CD8+CD4-CCR7+CD45RA+ naive T cells. The source of these receptors is a human donor in good health. Some libraries in this study had Jurkat cell RNA spiked in.

At least ten counts were recorded for this clonotype. This chain links TRBV2 with TRBJ2-5; 8 nucleotides align to TRBD2. The CDR3 has 14 residues. Germline lookup yields CDR1 SNHLY and CDR2 FYNNEI. V trimming: 6 bases; J trimming: 3 bases; junction bases outside the gene matches: 6. The CDR3 reads CASRGLDHEETQYF. The CDR3 DNA is TGTGCCAGCAGGGGACTAGACCATGAAGAGACCCAGTACTTC. The full variable domain, with the rest looked up from reference TRBV2 and TRBJ2-5, is EPEVTQTPSHQVTQMGQEVILRCVPISNHLYFYWYRQILGQKVEFLVSFYNNEISEKSEIFDDQFSVERPDGSNFTLKIRSTKLEDSAMYFCASRGLDHEETQYFGPGTRLLVL.

This clonotype was observed many times. The chain has TRBV6-5 and TRBJ2-3, with D hard to call. The CDR3 extends over 11 amino acids. V gave up 8 bases and J gave up 0 bases, with 3 bases separating them. The germline CDR1 and CDR2 sequences are MNHEY and SVGAGI. The CDR3 spells CASFSTDTQYF. The CDR3, as DNA: TGTGCCAGCTTTAGCACAGATACGCAGTATTTT.

This clonotype appeared a few times. J is TRBJ2-7 and V is TRBV7-2; 9 positions agree with TRBD2. Germline loops: CDR1 SGHTA, CDR2 FQGNSA. CDR3 length equals 17 residues. The trim removed 1 base at V and 3 bases at J, leaving 10 bases unmatched. CDR3 in amino acids: CASSLDPILAGDYEQYF. The CDR3 DNA is TGTGCCAGCAGCTTAGATCCAATCTTAGCGGGAGACTACGAGCAGTACTTC.

V usage is TRBV5-1 and J usage is TRBJ2-7, with TRBD2 identical over 8 bases. CDR3 length: 16 residues. The germline CDR1 and CDR2 sequences are SGHRS and YFSETQ. The trim removed 4 bases at V and 3 bases at J, leaving 12 bases unmatched. This chain's CDR3 is CASSSNPGSGSYEQYF. The CDR3 DNA follows: TGCGCCAGCAGCAGTAACCCGGGGAGCGGGAGCTACGAGCAGTACTTC. Full variable domain (missing parts from reference TRBV5-1 and TRBJ2-7): KAGVTQTPRYLIKTRGQQVTLSCSPISGHRSVSWYQQTPGQGLQFLFEYFSETQRNKGNFPGRFSGRQFSNSRSEMNVSTLELGDSALYLCASSSNPGSGSYEQYFGPGTRLTVT.

This clonotype was counted ten times or more. The V gene is TRBV3-1, the J gene TRBJ1-1, with D unresolved. This CDR3 has 16 residues. The V end was cut by 0 bases, the J end by 1 base, with 12 bases between. Germline values: CDR1 LGHDT, CDR2 YNNKEL (reference sequence). This chain's CDR3 is CASSQDKRVRNTEAFF. The CDR3 coding sequence is TGTGCCAGCAGCCAAGATAAGCGGGTAAGGAACACTGAAGCTTTCTTT.

This clonotype has ten or more counts. The J gene is TRBJ2-3, the V gene TRBV27, with a possible D match to TRBD2 (6 bases). From germline, CDR1 is MNHEY and CDR2 SMNVEV (reference sequence). Between the trimmed V and J ends, which lost 7 bases and 0 bases, there was a span of 11 bases. CDR3 size: 14 residues. The CDR3 sequence is CASKGLVSTDTQYF. In DNA form, the CDR3 reads TGTGCCAGCAAGGGACTGGTTAGCACAGATACGCAGTATTTT.

This clonotype was seen ten or more times. The gene calls are TRBV7-9 and TRBJ2-2, with D tentatively TRBD1 (6 bases). The V and J ends lost 1 base and 4 bases respectively, with 10 bases between them. The germline V gene has CDR1 SEHNR and CDR2 FQNEAQ (reference sequence). The CDR3 is 15 residues long. CDR3 loop: CASSLVAGVTGELFF. The CDR3 nucleotides are TGTGCCAGCAGCTTAGTCGCAGGGGTCACCGGGGAGCTGTTTTTT.

In its sample, this clonotype was seen many times. The rearrangement links TRBV4-3 to TRBJ2-6, with D possibly called TRBD1 or TRBD2 (5 bases each). Germline V CDR1 and CDR2: LGHNA, YSLEER. Deletions cut 1 base from V and 2 bases from J, with 6 bases between. This CDR3 is 15 amino acids long. CDR3 residues: CASSQGGTGANVLTF. The CDR3 DNA follows: TGCGCCAGCAGCCAAGGGGGGACTGGGGCCAACGTCCTGACTTTC.

Only a few counts were recorded for this clonotype. This sequence joins TRBV5-8 and TRBJ1-2; 7 positions agree with TRBD1. The CDR3 has 17 amino acids. Germline CDR1 reads SGHTS; CDR2 reads YDEGEE. With V trimmed by 3 bases and J by 4 bases, 15 bases remained unmatched. CDR3 sequence reads: CASSSPFQGDEPYGYTF. The CDR3 DNA sequence: TGTGCCAGCAGCTCCCCCTTCCAGGGGGACGAACCCTATGGCTACACCTTC.